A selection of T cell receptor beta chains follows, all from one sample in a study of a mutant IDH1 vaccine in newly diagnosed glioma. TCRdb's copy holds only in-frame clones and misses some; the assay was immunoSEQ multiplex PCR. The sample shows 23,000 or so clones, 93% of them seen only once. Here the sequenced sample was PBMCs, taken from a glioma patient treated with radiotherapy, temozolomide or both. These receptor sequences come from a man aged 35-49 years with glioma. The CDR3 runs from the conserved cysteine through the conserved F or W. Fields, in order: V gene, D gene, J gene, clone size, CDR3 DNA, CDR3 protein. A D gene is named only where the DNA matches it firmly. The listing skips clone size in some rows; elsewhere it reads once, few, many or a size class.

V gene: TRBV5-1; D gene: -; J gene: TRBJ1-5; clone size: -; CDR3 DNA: TGCGCCAGCAGCTTGGGTCCTCGGGGAAACAATCAGCCCCAGCATTTT; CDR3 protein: CASSLGPRGNNQPQHF
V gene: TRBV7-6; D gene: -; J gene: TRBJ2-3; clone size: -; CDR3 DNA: TGTGCCAGCAGCCCAGCAGGGGTTAGCACAGATACGCAGTATTTT; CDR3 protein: CASSPAGVSTDTQYF
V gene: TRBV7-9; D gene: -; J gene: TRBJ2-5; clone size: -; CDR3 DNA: TGTGCCAGCAGCCTACCACAGGGGGGGGGAGAGACCCAGTACTTC; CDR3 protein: CASSLPQGGGETQYF
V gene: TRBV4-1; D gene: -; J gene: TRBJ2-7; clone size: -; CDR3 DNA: TGCGCCAGCAGCCAAGTCCACAGCCCCTACGAGCAGTACTTC; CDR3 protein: CASSQVHSPYEQYF
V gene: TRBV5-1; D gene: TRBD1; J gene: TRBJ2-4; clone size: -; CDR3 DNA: TGCGCCAGCAGCCGGGACAGGGGAGACATTCAGTACTTC; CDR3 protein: CASSRDRGDIQYF
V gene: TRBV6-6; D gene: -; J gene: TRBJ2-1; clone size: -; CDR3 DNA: TGTGCCAGCAGTTACTCGAAGCCAGGCGATGAGCAGTTCTTC; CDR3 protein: CASSYSKPGDEQFF
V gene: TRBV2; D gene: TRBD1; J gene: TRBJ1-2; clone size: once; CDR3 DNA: TGTGCCAGCAGGGGGACAGAGCACTATGGCTACACCTTC; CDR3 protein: CASRGTEHYGYTF
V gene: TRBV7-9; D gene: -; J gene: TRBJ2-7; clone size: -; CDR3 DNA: TGTGCCACGGGCCCTGTAACCTACGAGCAGTACTTC; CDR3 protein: CATGPVTYEQYF
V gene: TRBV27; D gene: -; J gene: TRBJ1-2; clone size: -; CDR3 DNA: TGTGCCAGCAGTTGGGCAGCGAATCCCTCCTATGGCTACACCTTC; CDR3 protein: CASSWAANPSYGYTF
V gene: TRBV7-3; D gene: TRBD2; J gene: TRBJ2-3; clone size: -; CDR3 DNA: TGTGCCAGCAGCTTAAGTGGGAGGGCCGGAGATACGCAGTATTTT; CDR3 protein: CASSLSGRAGDTQYF
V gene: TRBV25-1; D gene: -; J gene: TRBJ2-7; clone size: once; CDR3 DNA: TGTGCCAGCAGTGAATTCTACGAGCAGTACTTC; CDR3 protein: CASSEFYEQYF
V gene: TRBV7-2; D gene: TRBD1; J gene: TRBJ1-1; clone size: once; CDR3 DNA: TGTGCCAGCAGCTTAGGGATACAGGGGCGGAACACTGAAGCTTTCTTT; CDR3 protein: CASSLGIQGRNTEAFF
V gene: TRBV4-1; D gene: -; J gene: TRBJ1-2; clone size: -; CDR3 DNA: TGCGCCAGCAGCCAAGAGGTACAGACCTATGGCTACACCTTC; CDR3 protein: CASSQEVQTYGYTF
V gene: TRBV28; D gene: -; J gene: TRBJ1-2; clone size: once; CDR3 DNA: TGTGCCAGCAGCTTTGGGGGGGAGGATAACTATGGCTACACCTTC; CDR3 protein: CASSFGGEDNYGYTF
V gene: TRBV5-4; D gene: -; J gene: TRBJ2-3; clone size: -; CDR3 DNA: TGTGCCAGCAGCTGGGGGGGGGCCGGGGATACGCAGTATTTT; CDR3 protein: CASSWGGAGDTQYF
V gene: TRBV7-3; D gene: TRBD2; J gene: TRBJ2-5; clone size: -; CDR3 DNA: TGTGCCAGCAGCTTAGCTGGGCTAGCGGAAGAGACCCAGTACTTC; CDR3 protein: CASSLAGLAEETQYF
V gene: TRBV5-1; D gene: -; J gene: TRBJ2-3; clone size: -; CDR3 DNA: TGCGCCAGCAGCTTGGGGTCAATATCCTTTAGCACAGATACGCAGTATTTT; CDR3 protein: CASSLGSISFSTDTQYF
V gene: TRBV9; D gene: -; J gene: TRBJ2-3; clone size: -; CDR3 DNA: TGTGCCAGCAGCGCGCTAGCGAGTACTTGGGATACGCAGTATTTT; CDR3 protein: CASSALASTWDTQYF
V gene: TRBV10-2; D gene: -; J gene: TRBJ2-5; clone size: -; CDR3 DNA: TGCGCCAGCAGTAAGAACAGGCCTATGTACGGGGAGACCCAGTACTTC; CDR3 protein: CASSKNRPMYGETQYF
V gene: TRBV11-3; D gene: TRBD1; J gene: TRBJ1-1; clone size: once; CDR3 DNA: TGTGCCAGCAGTCCTAGGACAGGACAGAACACTGAAGCTTTCTTT; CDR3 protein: CASSPRTGQNTEAFF
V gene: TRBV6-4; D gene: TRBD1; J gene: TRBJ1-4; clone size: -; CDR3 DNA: TGTGCCAGCAGTGACTCGAATTTTCGGGACAGGGTGGCCGAAAAACTGTTTTTT; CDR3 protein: CASSDSNFRDRVAEKLFF
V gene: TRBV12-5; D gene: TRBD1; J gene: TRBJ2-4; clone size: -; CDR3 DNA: TGTGCTAGTGGTTTGGTTCTGACAGGGAAAACCAAAAACATTCAGTACTTC; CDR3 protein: CASGLVLTGKTKNIQYF